The 20 T cell receptor beta chains listed next were all sequenced from one sample in a study of blood T cell repertoires in COVID-19. Generated by immunoSEQ multiplex PCR, the TCRdb table keeps only in-frame clones and is missing some. The repertoire has over 200,000 clones, under 85% of them found once; the top ten carry over 1%. Material for sequencing was peripheral blood. The origin of the receptors is a woman aged 25 to 39 with COVID-19, enrolled during active disease.

The rearrangement joins TRBV5-1 to TRBJ2-5; D call uncertain. Per the germline V gene, CDR1 is SGHRS and CDR2 is YFSETQ. V was pared by 4 bases and J by 5 bases, with 15 bases between. This CDR3 spans 14 amino acids. DNA for the CDR3: TGCGCCAGCAGCCCGGCGTCTAGAATGGAGACCCAGTACTTC. Protein sequence: CASSPASRMETQYF.

The chain couples TRBV7-2 to TRBJ2-1; maybe TRBD2 (5 bases). V was clipped by 5 bases and J by 6 bases, with 17 bases between them. CDR1 and CDR2 from the germline V gene are SGHTA and FQGNSA. This CDR3 spans 15 amino acids. CDR3: CASSLTRGQINEQFF. Written as DNA, the CDR3 is TGTGCCAGCAGCCTTACCAGAGGGCAGATCAATGAGCAGTTCTTC.

The gene calls are TRBV7-2 and TRBJ1-5, with a tentative D call TRBD1 (5 bases). This CDR3 has 15 residues. The V and J ends lost 6 bases and 2 bases respectively, with 14 bases between them. CDR1 SGHTA and CDR2 FQGNSA come from the germline V gene. DNA of the CDR3: TGTGCCAGCAGTGCCCGGGGGGACGGCAATCAGCCCCAGCATTTT. It specifies CASSARGDGNQPQHF.

This clone appeared once. The chain couples TRBV18 to TRBJ2-7, with TRBD2 matching 7 bases. From germline, CDR1 is KGHSH and CDR2 LQKENI. V lost 6 bases, J lost 3 bases, and 11 bases stayed unmatched. CDR3 length: 15 amino acids. The CDR3 region is CASSPGGGGGYEQYF. DNA of the CDR3: TGTGCCAGCTCGCCCGGGGGAGGCGGGGGCTACGAGCAGTACTTC. Full variable domain (rest looked up from reference TRBV18 and TRBJ2-7): NAGVMQNPRHLVRRRGQEARLRCSPMKGHSHVYWYRQLPEEGLKFMVYLQKENIIDESGMPKERFSAEFPKEGPSILRIQQVVRGDSAAYFCASSPGGGGGYEQYFGPGTRLTVT.

The chain combines TRBV4-3 with TRBJ2-3; 7 nucleotides line up with TRBD1. The CDR3 has 15 amino acids. V lost 3 bases to trimming and J lost 2 bases; unmatched junction nucleotides: 5. Per the germline V gene, CDR1 is LGHNA and CDR2 is YSLEER. This chain's CDR3 is CASSHLGQDTDTQYF. The DNA of the CDR3 is TGCGCCAGCAGCCACCTAGGACAGGACACAGATACGCAGTATTTT.

The rearrangement joins TRBV4-1 to TRBJ1-2, with 7 bases fitting TRBD1. V lost 0 bases to trimming and J lost 6 bases; unmatched junction nucleotides: 10. The CDR3 loop spans 16 amino acids. Per germline, CDR1 MGHRA and CDR2 YSYEKL. CDR3 protein: CASSQDSGAGGHGYTF. The DNA of the CDR3 is TGCGCCAGCAGCCAAGATAGCGGGGCAGGGGGACATGGCTACACCTTC.

The CDR3 DNA is TGTGCCAGCAGGGGCCCGACCGGGATTGCAGATACGCAGTATTTT. Translating gives CASRGPTGIADTQYF. V is TRBV25-1 and J is TRBJ2-3, with D maybe TRBD2 (5 bases). Germline assignment: CDR1 MGHDK and CDR2 SYGVNS. V dropped 6 bases and J dropped 4 bases, with 17 bases sitting between them. The CDR3 spans 15 residues.

V gene TRBV5-1 combines with J gene TRBJ2-3; 7 bases are shared with TRBD2. The CDR3 is 17 residues long. CDR1 SGHRS and CDR2 YFSETQ come from the germline V gene. J lost 3 bases, V lost 4 bases, and 14 bases had no gene match. CDR3 sequence (DNA): TGCGCCAGCAGCCCCCTCGGTCTAGCGGTTGCTACAGATACGCAGTATTTT. It codes for CASSPLGLAVATDTQYF. Full variable domain (remainder filled in from reference TRBV5-1 and TRBJ2-3): KAGVTQTPRYLIKTRGQQVTLSCSPISGHRSVSWYQQTPGQGLQFLFEYFSETQRNKGNFPGRFSGRQFSNSRSEMNVSTLELGDSALYLCASSPLGLAVATDTQYFGPGTRLTVL.

This clone was recorded only once. The chain combines TRBV4-3 with TRBJ2-2, with a possible D match to TRBD2 (6 bases). V was trimmed by 0 bases and J by 4 bases, leaving 15 bases between them. CDR1 is LGHNA and CDR2 is YSLEER in the germline V gene. The CDR3 has 17 amino acids. The CDR3 loop reads CASSQERAGGLTGELFF. The CDR3 bases are TGCGCCAGCAGCCAAGAGAGGGCCGGGGGACTCACCGGGGAGCTGTTTTTT.

This chain joins TRBV2 and TRBJ2-1, with D possibly matching TRBD2 (6 bases). Trimming pared 6 bases from V and 5 bases from J, leaving 17 bases between. Per the germline V gene, CDR1 is SNHLY and CDR2 is FYNNEI. CDR3 length: 15 residues. As DNA, the CDR3 is TGTGCCAGCAGGACCGGGACTCTGTCCAACAATGAGCAGTTCTTC. Its translation is CASRTGTLSNNEQFF.

The gene calls are TRBV10-3 and TRBJ1-1; D is unclear. Between the trimmed V and J ends, which lost 0 bases and 5 bases, there was a span of 13 bases. Germline loops: CDR1 ENHRY, CDR2 SYGVKD. The CDR3 length is 15 residues. The CDR3 here is CAISESEAALTEAFF. The CDR3 coding sequence is TGTGCCATCAGTGAGTCGGAGGCAGCACTAACTGAAGCTTTCTTT.

In this sample, this clone turned up a few times. The sample carries other DNA sequences with the same CDR3. J is TRBJ2-3 and V is TRBV27; D is ambiguous. Trimming took off 3 bases at V and 0 bases at J, with 7 bases between the two ends. The CDR3 is 14 amino acids. Germline-derived CDR1 and CDR2 are MNHEY and SMNVEV (reference sequence). The CDR3: CASSLRSSTDTQYF. CDR3 nucleotide sequence: TGTGCCAGCAGTTTGAGGTCTAGCACAGATACGCAGTATTTT.

This sequence joins TRBV25-1 and TRBJ1-2, with 8 bases lining up with TRBD1. Trimming removed 8 bases from V and 2 bases from J; junction bases left unmatched: 7. Germline V gene sequence: CDR1 MGHDK, CDR2 SYGVNS. This CDR3 comprises 14 residues. The CDR3 nucleotides are TGTGCCAGCGGCAGGGGGCAAGAAAACTATGGCTACACCTTC. This encodes CASGRGQENYGYTF.

The V call is TRBV4-2, the J call TRBJ2-5; no reliable D call. The CDR3 loop spans 15 amino acids. Looked up from germline, CDR1 is LGHNA and CDR2 is YNFKEQ. V lost 0 bases to trimming and J lost 9 bases, with 17 bases between them. The CDR3 region has the DNA TGTGCCAGCAGCCAAGATGGAGTCGATCCCGAGGCCCAGTACTTC. This encodes CASSQDGVDPEAQYF.

In this sample, this clone turned up once. The rearrangement uses TRBV6-5 and TRBJ1-2, with 7 bases identical to TRBD1. There are 15 residues in the CDR3. Germline V gene sequence: CDR1 MNHEY, CDR2 SVGAGI. After removal of 5 bases from V and 2 bases from J, the junction contained 8 bases not matched to a gene. The CDR3 protein is CASSQATGQNYGYTF. The CDR3 nucleotides are TGTGCCAGCAGTCAGGCCACGGGACAGAACTATGGCTACACCTTC.

The V and J genes are TRBV5-4 and TRBJ2-6; D may be TRBD2 (6 bases). This CDR3 has 15 residues. Per germline, CDR1 SGHNT and CDR2 YYREEE (reference sequence). With 4 bases removed from V and 5 bases from J, the gap between germline ends came to 13 bases. This chain's CDR3 is CASSGGTGWANVLTF. CDR3 sequence (DNA): TGTGCCAGCAGCGGCGGGACGGGCTGGGCCAACGTCCTGACTTTC. The variable domain in full, completed from reference TRBV5-4 and TRBJ2-6, reads ETGVTQSPTHLIKTRGQQVTLRCSSQSGHNTVSWYQQALGQGPQFIFQYYREEENGRGNFPPRFSGLQFPNYSSELNVNALELDDSALYLCASSGGTGWANVLTFGAGSRLTVL.

This clone was observed a single time. CDR3 amino acids: CASSQGLAVLSYNEQFF. For the CDR3, the DNA is TGTGCCAGCAGCCAAGGGCTAGCGGTCCTATCCTACAATGAGCAGTTCTTC. The J gene is TRBJ2-1, the V gene TRBV3-1 (or the pseudogene TRBV3-2); TRBD2 matches 7 bases. CDR3 length equals 17 residues. The germline V gene encodes CDR1 LGHDT and CDR2 YNNKEL (reference sequence). J gave up 1 base and V 1 base, and 7 bases lay outside the gene matches.

The chain joins TRBV28 to TRBJ1-1, with TRBD1 identical over 11 bases. The CDR3 runs 17 residues. Germline CDR1 is MDHEN and CDR2 is SYDVKM. The V gene end was trimmed by 6 bases and the J gene end by 5 bases; junction bases not matched to a gene: 14. CDR3 in DNA: TGTGCCAGCAGCCTCACTGGACAGGGGGCATGGAGGACTGAAGCTTTCTTT. Its translation: CASSLTGQGAWRTEAFF.

The rearrangement links TRBV5-1 to TRBJ2-7; D is possibly TRBD1 (8 bases). CDR3 length equals 14 residues. V lost 4 bases and J lost 5, with 16 bases in between. In germline, CDR1 is SGHRS, CDR2 YFSETQ. CDR3 in amino acids: CASSSLQGGDEQYF. The CDR3 region has the DNA TGCGCCAGCAGCAGCCTACAGGGGGGGGACGAGCAGTACTTC.

This CDR3 reads CASSSTSGVHSYNEQFF. CDR3 coding DNA: TGTGCCAGCAGCTCCACTAGCGGGGTCCACTCCTACAATGAGCAGTTCTTC. This rearrangement joins TRBV9 to TRBJ2-1; 10 positions match TRBD2. Unmatched junction bases numbered 7, after V lost 4 bases and J lost 0 bases. CDR3 length equals 17 residues. Germline V gives CDR1 SGDLS, CDR2 YYNGEE.